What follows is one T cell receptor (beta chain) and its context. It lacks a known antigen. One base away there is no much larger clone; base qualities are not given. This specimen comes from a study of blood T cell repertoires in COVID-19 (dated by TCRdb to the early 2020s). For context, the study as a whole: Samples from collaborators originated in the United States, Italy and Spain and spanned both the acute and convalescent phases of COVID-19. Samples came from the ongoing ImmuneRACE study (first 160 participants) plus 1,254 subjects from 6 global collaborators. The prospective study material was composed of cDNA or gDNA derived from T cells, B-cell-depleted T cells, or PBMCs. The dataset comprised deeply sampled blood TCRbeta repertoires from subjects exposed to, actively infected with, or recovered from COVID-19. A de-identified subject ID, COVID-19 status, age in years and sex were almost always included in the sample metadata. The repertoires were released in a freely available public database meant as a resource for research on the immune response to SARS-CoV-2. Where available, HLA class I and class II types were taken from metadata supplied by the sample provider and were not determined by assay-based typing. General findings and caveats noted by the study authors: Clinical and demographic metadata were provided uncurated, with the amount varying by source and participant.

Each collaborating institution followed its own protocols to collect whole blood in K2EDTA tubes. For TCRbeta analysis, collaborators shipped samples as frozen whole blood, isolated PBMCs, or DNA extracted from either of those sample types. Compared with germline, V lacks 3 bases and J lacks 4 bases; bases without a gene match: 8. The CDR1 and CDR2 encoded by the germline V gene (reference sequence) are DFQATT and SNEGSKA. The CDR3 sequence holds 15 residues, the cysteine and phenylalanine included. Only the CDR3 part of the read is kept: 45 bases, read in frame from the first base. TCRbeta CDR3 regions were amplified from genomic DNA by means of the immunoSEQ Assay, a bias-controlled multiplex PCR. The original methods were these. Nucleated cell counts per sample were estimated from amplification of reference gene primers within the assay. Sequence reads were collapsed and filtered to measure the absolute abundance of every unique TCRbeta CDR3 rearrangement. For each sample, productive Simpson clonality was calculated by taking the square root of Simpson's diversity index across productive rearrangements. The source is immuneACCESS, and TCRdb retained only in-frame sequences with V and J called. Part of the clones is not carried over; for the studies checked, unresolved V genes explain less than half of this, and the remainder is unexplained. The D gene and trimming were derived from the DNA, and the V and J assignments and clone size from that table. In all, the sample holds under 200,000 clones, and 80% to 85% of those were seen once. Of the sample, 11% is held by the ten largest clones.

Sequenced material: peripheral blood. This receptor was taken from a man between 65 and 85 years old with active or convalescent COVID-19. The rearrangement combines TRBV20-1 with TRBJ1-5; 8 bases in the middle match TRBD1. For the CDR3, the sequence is CSASTTDRVNQPQHF. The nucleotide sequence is TGCAGTGCTAGTACCACGGACAGGGTTAATCAGCCCCAGCATTTT.